One and the same sample provided the 30 T cell receptor beta chains below, sequenced in a study of T cells in women clearing cervical HPV infection. The method was immunoSEQ multiplex PCR; TCRdb's version includes in-frame clones alone and lacks a portion of them. The table lists 20,000 to 25,000 clones. Sequenced material: blood buffy coat. The source of these receptors is a woman aged 18-69 years with a cervical HPV16 infection that either progressed to CIN3+ or cleared (not recorded which).

As for this clone: The CDR3 end is not reached by the read, which stops 3 residues before it; the germline J gene fills it in. The V and J genes are TRBV2 and TRBJ2-2; 10 bases agree with TRBD2. V lost 4 bases to trimming and J lost 6 bases; unmatched junction nucleotides: 8. Germline loops: CDR1 SNHLY, CDR2 FYNNEI. CDR3 length: 16 residues. The covered CDR3 bases are TGTGCCAGCAGTGGCCCTAGCGGGGGCCTTTCCGGGGAG. This translates into CASSGPSGGLSGE. The whole CDR3 sequence is CASSGPSGGLSGELFF.

Regarding this clone: The read terminates 3 residues ahead of where the CDR3 ends, so the germline J gene completes it. V is TRBV30 and J is TRBJ1-2; D unresolved. Germline CDR1 is GTSNPN and CDR2 is SVGIG (reference sequence). V was trimmed by 0 bases and J by 0 bases, leaving 5 bases between them. The CDR3 sequence is 13 residues long. CDR3 DNA (partial): TGTGCCTGGAGTGTAGAGGCTAACTATGGC. Translation gives CAWSVEANYG. The full-length CDR3 reads as CAWSVEANYGYTF.

As concerns this clone: The read stops 3 residues short of the end of the CDR3; the missing end is completed from the germline J gene. The V gene is TRBV5-1, the J gene TRBJ2-2; 7 bases line up with TRBD1. The germline V gene encodes CDR1 SGHRS and CDR2 YFSETQ. The CDR3 runs to 13 residues. V lost 0 bases to trimming and J lost 9 bases; unmatched junction nucleotides: 2. The CDR3 DNA, read in part, is TGCGCCAGCAGCTTGGTAGGGGGCCGGGAG. This codes for CASSLVGGRE. The CDR3, in full, reads CASSLVGGRELFF.

A remark on this clone: The CDR3 extends 3 residues past the end of the read, so its final part is completed from the germline J gene. The rearrangement joins TRBV5-1 to TRBJ1-5; D remains unclear. CDR1 and CDR2 from the germline V gene are SGHRS and YFSETQ. The CDR3 sequence is 17 residues long. Trimming stripped 0 bases from V and 1 base from J, with 14 bases between. CDR3 bases read: TGCGCCAGCAGCTTGGACAGCGGACCGGGCAGCAATCAGCCC. It encodes CASSLDSGPGSNQP. The complete CDR3 protein is CASSLDSGPGSNQPQHF.

With respect to this clone: Read sequence stops 3 residues before the CDR3 end, and the germline J gene provides the missing end. The chain carries TRBV6-4 and TRBJ2-4; 9 bases fit TRBD1. V trimming: 4 bases; J trimming: 6 bases; junction bases outside the gene matches: 1. Per germline, CDR1 MRHNA and CDR2 SNTAGT. The length of the CDR3 is 13 residues. The CDR3 DNA, read in part, is TGTGCCAGCAGTGCGGGACAGGGAAACATT. Protein product: CASSAGQGNI. The entire CDR3 protein reads CASSAGQGNIQYF.

A note on this clone: The DNA ends 3 residues before the CDR3 does, and the rest of the CDR3 is filled in from the germline J gene. The chain links TRBV10-3 to TRBJ2-1, with TRBD2 matching 11 bases. The CDR3 loop spans 16 amino acids. Germline trimming cut 0 bases from V and 4 bases from J; bases unmatched to any gene: 2. Germline CDR1 reads ENHRY; CDR2 reads SYGVKD. The CDR3 loop reads CAISESTSGRYNEQFF. The CDR3 DNA, read in part, is TGTGCCATCAGTGAGTCTACTAGCGGGAGATACAATGAG.

Turning to this clone: The CDR3 is cut off 3 residues early in the read; its end comes from the germline J gene. The chain combines TRBV30 with TRBJ1-6; D is perhaps TRBD1 (6 bases). The germline V and J ends were trimmed by 3 bases and 10 bases, with 16 bases remaining between them. The CDR3 runs to 14 residues. The germline CDR1 and CDR2 sequences are GTSNPN and SVGIG (reference sequence). CDR3 DNA (partial): TGTGCCTGGAGCTATAGGGGGGGGAGCTCACCC. It encodes CAWSYRGGSSP. The whole CDR3 region reads CAWSYRGGSSPLHF.

About this clone: The DNA ends 3 residues before the CDR3 does, and the rest of the CDR3 is filled in from the germline J gene. The rearrangement joins TRBV28 to TRBJ2-5, with 7 nucleotides matching TRBD2. The V gene end was trimmed by 7 bases and the J gene end by 5 bases; junction bases not matched to a gene: 4. This CDR3 spans 12 amino acids. Germline lookup yields CDR1 MDHEN and CDR2 SYDVKM. The part of the CDR3 DNA that was read is TGTGCCAGCAACTACGGGGGGGAGACC. It is translated as CASNYGGET. The complete CDR3 protein is CASNYGGETQYF.

On this clone itself: The read comes to an end 3 residues before the CDR3 does, leaving the germline J gene to fill in the end. This chain connects TRBV20-1 to TRBJ2-1, with 9 nucleotides matching TRBD2. The germline CDR1 and CDR2 sequences are DFQATT and SNEGSKA (reference sequence). V lost 5 bases and J lost 6; bases outside the gene matches: 11. The CDR3 sequence is 15 residues long. The covered CDR3 bases are TGCAGTGCTTCCGACCAGCGGGGGGCGGTCAATGAG. Amino acids: CSASDQRGAVNE. The entire CDR3 protein reads CSASDQRGAVNEQFF.

On this clone: The DNA ends 3 residues before the CDR3 does, and the rest of the CDR3 is filled in from the germline J gene. The chain combines TRBV18 with TRBJ2-5, with D unclear. Germline CDR1 is KGHSH and CDR2 is LQKENI. Trimming removed 4 bases at V and 2 bases at J, with 8 bases between. The CDR3 totals 13 residues. Partial CDR3 DNA: TGTGCCAGCTCACGGGCCGTTCAAGAGACC. Its protein product is CASSRAVQET. In full, the CDR3 reads CASSRAVQETQYF.

As to this clone: The sequence runs out 3 residues before the end of the CDR3; the remainder is reconstructed from the germline J gene. This chain connects TRBV5-1 to TRBJ1-2, with TRBD1 identical over 7 bases. Germline V gene sequence: CDR1 SGHRS, CDR2 YFSETQ. V was pared by 5 bases and J by 6 bases, with 7 bases of the junction left unmatched. CDR3 length: 13 residues. The sequenced part of the CDR3 DNA is TGCGCCAGCAGGACAGGACAGGAAGATGGC. Translating it yields CASRTGQEDG. In full, the CDR3 is CASRTGQEDGYTF.

A remark on this clone: The read ends 3 residues before the CDR3 terminus; that terminus is restored from the germline J gene. The chain employs TRBV20-1 and TRBJ2-2; the D gene is possibly TRBD1 (5 bases). The CDR3 has 14 amino acids. Trimming stripped 0 bases from V and 9 bases from J, with 14 bases between. The germline CDR1 and CDR2 sequences are DFQATT and SNEGSKA (reference sequence). The CDR3 is CSARDDRGSRELFF. The CDR3 DNA, read in part, is TGCAGTGCTAGAGATGATAGGGGTTCGCGGGAG.

Points on this clone: The read ends 3 residues before the CDR3 terminus; that terminus is restored from the germline J gene. The chain employs TRBV19 and TRBJ2-1; 9 nucleotides align to TRBD2. Germline V gives CDR1 LNHDA, CDR2 SQIVND (reference sequence). V shed 8 bases and J 9 bases; nucleotides not matched to a gene: 11. CDR3 length: 14 amino acids. CDR3 bases read: TGTGCCAGTGGGGGACTAGCCTCGATTGGTGAG. This encodes CASGGLASIGE. The full CDR3 reads CASGGLASIGEQFF.

With regard to this clone: The read gets to within 3 residues of the CDR3 end, and the germline J gene fills in the rest. The rearrangement joins TRBV7-8 to TRBJ1-5, with TRBD1 identical over 7 bases. From germline, CDR1 is SGHVS and CDR2 FQNEAQ. Unmatched junction bases numbered 10, after V lost 5 bases and J lost 6 bases. CDR3 length: 15 amino acids. The covered CDR3 bases are TGTGCCAGCAGCCCTGACAGGGTTGGTCGTCAGCCC. Translation gives CASSPDRVGRQP. The complete CDR3 sequence is CASSPDRVGRQPQHF. The full variable domain, rest sourced from reference TRBV7-8 and TRBJ1-5, is GAGVSQSPRYKVAKRGQDVALRCDPISGHVSLFWYQQALGQGPEFLTYFQNEAQLDKSGLPSDRFFAERPEGSVSTLKIQRTQQEDSAVYLCASSPDRVGRQPQHFGDGTRLSIL.

Comment on this clone: The CDR3 end lies 3 residues beyond the end of the read and is filled in from the germline J gene. The chain recombines TRBV20-1 with TRBJ1-1; the match to TRBD1 covers 9 bases. The germline CDR1 and CDR2 sequences are DFQATT and SNEGSKA (reference sequence). Trimming cost V 6 bases and J 4 bases; bases outside gene matches: 3. The CDR3 has 12 amino acids. Incomplete CDR3 DNA: TGCAGTGCAGGGACAGGGATCACTGAA. Its protein is CSAGTGITE. The entire CDR3 is CSAGTGITEAFF.

Comment on this clone: The CDR3 extends 3 residues past the end of the read, so its final part is completed from the germline J gene. The V gene is TRBV2, the J gene TRBJ2-7, with a weak D call TRBD2 (6 bases). There are 16 residues in the CDR3. Trimming shortened V by 6 bases and J by 0 bases, and 18 bases separated the two germline ends. Germline values: CDR1 SNHLY, CDR2 FYNNEI. The CDR3 spells CASRFGTPRSSYEQYF. CDR3 bases read: TGTGCCAGCAGGTTCGGGACTCCCAGGAGCTCCTACGAG.

About this clone itself: The sequenced fragment ends 3 residues before the CDR3 boundary, so the rest is inferred from the germline J gene. The chain couples TRBV6-4 to TRBJ2-3; the match to TRBD2 covers 7 bases. This CDR3 has 15 residues. Unmatched junction bases numbered 6, after V lost 4 bases and J lost 2 bases. Germline CDR1 MRHNA, CDR2 SNTAGT. The CDR3 here is CASSVGGGYTDTQYF. Partial CDR3 DNA: TGTGCCAGCAGTGTCGGCGGGGGTTACACAGATACG.

As regards this clone: The read falls 3 residues short of the CDR3 end, and the missing part is taken from the germline J gene. The gene calls are TRBV18 and TRBJ2-2; D is perhaps TRBD1 (8 bases). Germline assignment: CDR1 KGHSH and CDR2 LQKENI. The CDR3 is 17 amino acids. The CDR3 region is CASSPYRGGSGANVLFF. Incomplete CDR3 DNA: TGTGCCAGCTCACCATACAGGGGGGGCTCTGGGGCCAACGTG.

Comment on this clone: The DNA ends 3 residues before the CDR3 does, and the rest of the CDR3 is filled in from the germline J gene. The V call is TRBV6-2 or TRBV6-3, the J call TRBJ2-2, with a weak D call TRBD1 (5 bases). The CDR3 contains 12 residues. Trimming removed 10 bases from V and 6 bases from J, with 12 bases in between. Germline V gene sequence: CDR1 MNHEY, CDR2 SVGEGT. This CDR3 is CATRQPPGELFF. CDR3 DNA (partial): TGTGCCACCAGACAGCCCCCCGGGGAG.

The CDR3 protein is CSASGQGTYGYTF. The covered CDR3 bases are TGCAGTGCTAGCGGACAGGGCACCTATGGC. The rearrangement links TRBV20-1 to TRBJ1-2; 8 bases are a match to TRBD1. The CDR3 end lies 3 residues beyond the end of the read and is filled in from the germline J gene. The CDR3 sequence is 13 residues long. V shed 3 bases and J 4 bases; nucleotides not matched to a gene: 4. The germline gives CDR1 DFQATT, CDR2 SNEGSKA (reference sequence).

About this clone itself: The observed sequence ends 3 residues before the CDR3 terminus, with the missing tail filled in from the germline J gene. The chain is built from TRBV7-3 and TRBJ2-6, with D possibly being TRBD2 (6 bases). Looked up from germline, CDR1 is SGHTA and CDR2 is FQGTGA. The CDR3 has 15 residues. V was trimmed by 5 bases and J by 1 base, leaving 9 bases between them. CDR3 bases read: TGTGCCAGCAGCGCCGGGGGTTCTGGGGCCAACGTC. Translating gives CASSAGGSGANV. The whole CDR3 sequence is CASSAGGSGANVLTF. The entire variable domain, with the rest obtained from reference TRBV7-3 and TRBJ2-6, is as follows: GAGVSQTPSNKVTEKGKYVELRCDPISGHTALYWYRQSLGQGPEFLIYFQGTGAADDSGLPNDRFFAVRPEGSVSTLKIQRTERGDSAVYLCASSAGGSGANVLTFGAGSRLTVL.

Details on this clone: The CDR3 is cut off 3 residues early in the read; its end comes from the germline J gene. The genes are TRBV6-1 and TRBJ1-2; a possible D gene is TRBD1 (5 bases). Germline lookup yields CDR1 MNHNS and CDR2 SASEGT. This CDR3 is 15 amino acids long. CDR3 DNA (partial): TGTGCCAGCAGTGAACCGGGACTTCTCTCAGATACC. This codes for CASSEPGLLSDT. The complete CDR3 protein is CASSEPGLLSDTYTF.

To note about this clone: Coverage ceases 3 residues before the CDR3 finishes, and the germline J gene fills in the end. The genes are TRBV29-1 and TRBJ1-2; weak D call: TRBD1 (5 bases). Per germline, CDR1 SQVTM and CDR2 ANQGSEA. V lost 5 bases to trimming and J lost 0 bases, with 13 bases between them. The CDR3 sequence is 14 residues long. The CDR3 DNA, read in part, is TGCAGCGTTTCGACAGACTCAGCTAACTATGGC. Amino acid sequence: CSVSTDSANYG. The entire CDR3 protein reads CSVSTDSANYGYTF.

Concerning this clone: The read comes to an end 3 residues before the CDR3 does, leaving the germline J gene to fill in the end. V usage is TRBV6-2 or TRBV6-3 and J usage is TRBJ2-4; tentative D call: TRBD1 (6 bases). The germline CDR1 and CDR2 sequences are MNHEY and SVGEGT. This CDR3 is built from 15 residues. The sequenced CDR3 bases are TGTGCCCACTCCGGCAGGGGTGATGGTAACTATGGT. This codes for CAHSGRGDGNYG. The complete CDR3 reads CAHSGRGDGNYGQYF.

With respect to this clone: The read comes to an end 3 residues before the CDR3 does, leaving the germline J gene to fill in the end. This chain links TRBV19 with TRBJ1-3, with a possible D match to TRBD1 (5 bases). The V gene lost 4 bases and the J gene lost 2 bases, with 9 bases spanning the gap. Germline V gene data show CDR1 as LNHDA and CDR2 as SQIVND (reference sequence). The CDR3 loop spans 14 amino acids. The CDR3 is CASSRGVTGNTIYF. The sequenced part of the CDR3 DNA is TGTGCCAGTAGTAGAGGGGTCACTGGAAACACC.

As to this clone: The read ends 3 residues early relative to the CDR3; the germline J gene fills the gap. V usage is TRBV19 and J usage is TRBJ2-5, with 7 bases that match TRBD2. The CDR3 runs to 15 residues. Germline V gene lookup returns CDR1 LNHDA and CDR2 SQIVND (reference sequence). Trimming at V came to 3 bases and at J to 4 bases, leaving 8 bases not matched to a gene. CDR3 region: CASSIQATGGETQYF. CDR3 DNA, as far as it was read: TGTGCCAGTAGTATCCAGGCTACGGGGGGAGAGACC.

A word on this clone: At one end the junction does not follow the germline gene, possibly because of a read error. The read halts 3 residues ahead of the CDR3 end, with the missing end drawn from the germline J gene. This rearrangement joins TRBV4-2 to TRBJ2-5; 8 bases fit TRBD1. The germline V gene encodes CDR1 LGHNA and CDR2 YNFKEQ. The length of the CDR3 is 15 residues. CDR3 in amino acids: CASSQDRTGRETQYF. The covered CDR3 bases are TGCGCCAGCAGCCAAGATAGGACAGGGCGAGAGACC.

This clone counts as medium-sized (0.01 to 0.1%) by frequency. The read gets to within 3 residues of the CDR3 end, and the germline J gene fills in the rest. The genes are TRBV14 and TRBJ2-3, with 12 bases aligning to TRBD2. The length of the CDR3 is 15 residues. Trimming removed 4 bases from V and 5 bases from J; junction bases left unmatched: 4. Germline CDR1 is SGHDN and CDR2 is FVKESK. CDR3 sequence: CASSLSTSGRDTQYF. The DNA read from the CDR3 is TGTGCCAGCAGCCTTTCGACTAGCGGGAGAGATACG.

On this clone: The CDR3 end is not reached by the read, which stops 3 residues before it; the germline J gene fills it in. The gene calls are TRBV30 and TRBJ1-2; D gene unclear. CDR3 size: 15 residues. Germline V CDR1 and CDR2: GTSNPN, SVGIG (reference sequence). The chain's CDR3 is CAWSKGYEAKNIYTF. The covered CDR3 bases are TGTGCCTGGAGTAAAGGGTATGAAGCCAAAAACATC.

On this clone itself: The CDR3 is cut off 3 residues early in the read; its end comes from the germline J gene. This chain joins TRBV20-1 and TRBJ1-2; 9 bases match TRBD1. The CDR3 contains 16 residues. CDR1 is DFQATT and CDR2 is SNEGSKA in the germline V gene (reference sequence). J was trimmed by 5 bases and V by 4 bases; bases with no gene match: 14. This chain's CDR3 is CSAKKRTGAGKYGYTF. The covered CDR3 bases are TGCAGTGCTAAAAAGAGGACAGGGGCCGGCAAATATGGC.